Sequencing of this T cell receptor beta chain was carried out in a study of CD8+ T cells in alopecia areata. This clone turned up a few times. What it binds is not known. This CDR3 comprises 15 residues. Looked up from germline, CDR1 is SGHTA and CDR2 is FQGNSA. With V trimmed by 6 bases and J by 6 bases, 2 bases remained unmatched. Sequencing relied on a cDNA template that was reverse transcribed from extracted RNA. Clones were read by immunoSEQ multiplex PCR, and TCRdb kept only the in-frame ones, dropping some. The sample lists 20,000 to 30,000 clones, about 47% occurring once. Study results and limitations: Possibly because of HLA-related factors, TCR sharing was less clear across patients than in mice.

Specimen: NKG2D-high CD8+ T cells sorted from blood. J is TRBJ2-2 and V is TRBV7-2; 15 bases align to TRBD2. The clonotype comes from a human donor with alopecia areata. The CDR3 DNA sequence: TGTGCCAGCAGGGGGACTAGCGGGAGGCCCGGGGAGCTGTTTTTT. It encodes CASRGTSGRPGELFF.